This record concerns one TCR beta chain sequence. The antigen is unknown. 60 Vbeta and 13 Jbeta primers were used in PCR. The data were produced by immunoSEQ multiplex PCR, yet TCRdb's version contains in-frame clones alone and is incomplete. The data show about 200,000 clones, with approximately 82% seen just once and around 4% held by the top ten. This entry belongs to a study of cytomegalovirus exposure and HLA in healthy donors. General study results and limits: Altogether, about 160 TCR beta chains were recorded as cytomegalovirus-associated. Most TCR sequences were uncommon, yet certain public TCRs appeared in many donors. The Asian-associated ancestry cluster reportedly had fewer N-insertions than the roughly 670-donor mean in a later analysis.

Source material: PBMCs. The sequence derives from a male donor in good health and CMV-seronegative.

CDR3 sequence reads: CASRYEESTEAFF. DNA for the CDR3: TGCGCCAGCAGATATGAGGAATCCACTGAAGCTTTCTTT. V and J are TRBV5-1 and TRBJ1-1; no clear D gene. CDR1 is SGHRS, CDR2 YFSETQ, per germline. V was trimmed by 5 bases and J by 4 bases, leaving 12 bases between them. This CDR3 has 13 residues.